The entry below describes one T cell receptor (beta chain). Data came from immunoSEQ multiplex PCR; TCRdb stores just in-frame clones and leaves some out. Here the sample spans 650,000 to 950,000 clones, 70% to 90% being singletons. This sample is drawn from a study of shared T cell receptors in the human thymus. The CDR3 length is 14 residues. V was clipped by 11 bases and J by 2 bases; unmatched bases: 10. From germline, CDR1 is SEHNR and CDR2 FQNEAQ (reference sequence). Another study also made use of these data, one on human thymus T cells. From that second work: Thymic resections from corrective heart surgery supplied the tissue. Related research examined unrelated individuals and reported that their thymic repertoires overlapped highly.

The V call is TRBV7-9, the J call TRBJ1-2; 8 positions agree with TRBD1. Sequencing was performed on thymocytes. The clonotype originates from a girl under three years old with a congenital heart defect. This CDR3 is CAGGQGRGNYGYTF. DNA for the CDR3: TGTGCCGGCGGACAGGGAAGGGGAAACTATGGCTACACCTTC.